These 32 T cell receptor beta chains were all obtained from the same sample, sequenced in a study of cytomegalovirus exposure and HLA in healthy donors. Vbeta (60) and Jbeta (13) primers were used in the PCR. This table comes from immunoSEQ multiplex PCR, and its TCRdb copy is limited to in-frame clones, with some not included. The sample has around 120,000 clones, 8.5% to 10% seen once. The material sequenced was PBMCs. The receptor set was obtained from a man aged 25 to 45 in good health and CMV-seronegative.

This clone was counted a few times. The rearrangement links TRBV4-1 to TRBJ1-1; unclear D gene. The CDR3 extends over 13 amino acids. Trimming removed 0 bases at V and 11 bases at J, with 13 bases between. CDR1 is MGHRA, CDR2 YSYEKL, per germline. CDR3 region: CASSQDAAVYAFF. As DNA, the CDR3 is TGCGCCAGCAGCCAAGACGCGGCGGTTTACGCTTTCTTT.

The chain uses TRBV7-8 and TRBJ2-7, with TRBD1 matching over 11 bases. Looked up from germline, CDR1 is SGHVS and CDR2 is FQNEAQ. Unmatched junction bases numbered 10, after V lost 5 bases and J lost 7 bases. The CDR3 loop spans 15 amino acids. The CDR3 region is CASSPRTGGVYEQYF. CDR3 sequence (DNA): TGTGCCAGCAGCCCACGGACAGGGGGCGTTTATGAGCAGTACTTC.

The V gene is TRBV19, the J gene TRBJ1-5; maybe TRBD1 (6 bases). CDR3 size: 14 residues. From germline, CDR1 is LNHDA and CDR2 SQIVND (reference sequence). V lost 6 bases, J lost 4 bases, and 13 bases lay in between. In DNA, the CDR3 is TGTGCCAGTAGAAATACAGGGTTAAATCAGCCCCAGCATTTT. Translation: CASRNTGLNQPQHF.

The rearrangement joins TRBV10-3 to TRBJ1-2; D not certain. CDR3 size: 13 residues. Germline values: CDR1 ENHRY, CDR2 SYGVKD. With 10 bases removed from V and 8 bases from J, the gap between germline ends came to 20 bases. The CDR3 loop is CATRAVNSNGYTF. The CDR3 DNA reads TGTGCCACGAGAGCGGTAAACTCTAACGGCTACACCTTC.

CDR3 residues: CAWSGAGVGRGTDTQYF. The CDR3 DNA reads as TGTGCCTGGAGCGGCGCGGGAGTTGGCAGGGGTACAGATACGCAGTATTTT. V gene TRBV30 combines with J gene TRBJ2-3, with a tentative D call TRBD2 (7 bases). Trimming stripped 3 bases from V and 3 bases from J, with 22 bases between. This CDR3 has 17 residues. From germline, CDR1 is GTSNPN and CDR2 SVGIG (reference sequence).

The chain carries TRBV19 and TRBJ2-1; TRBD1 matches at 7 bases. After removal of 4 bases from V and 7 bases from J, the junction contained 7 bases not matched to a gene. The CDR3 loop spans 14 amino acids. CDR1 LNHDA and CDR2 SQIVND come from the germline V gene (reference sequence). CDR3 DNA: TGTGCCAGTAGTACCACCCGACAGGGTAATGAGCAGTTCTTC. Translation gives CASSTTRQGNEQFF.

This clone showed up just a few times. The chain couples TRBV6-1 to TRBJ2-7; no firm D call. Deletions cut 1 base from V and 7 bases from J, with 11 bases between. This CDR3 spans 13 amino acids. CDR1 and CDR2 from the germline V gene are MNHNS and SASEGT. The DNA for the CDR3 is TGTGCCAGCAGTGAAGTTCTGACGGGTGAGCAGTACTTC. It encodes CASSEVLTGEQYF.

The gene calls are TRBV5-4 and TRBJ2-1; D remains ambiguous. V was pared by 1 base and J by 2 bases, with 4 bases between. CDR1 and CDR2 (germline): SGHNT, YYREEE (reference sequence). The CDR3 is 13 amino acids. CDR3 nucleotides: TGTGCCAGCAGCTTGACAGCCTACAATGAGCAGTTCTTC. Protein sequence: CASSLTAYNEQFF.

The chain uses TRBV5-1 and TRBJ2-7; 8 nucleotides align to TRBD1. The V gene's germline CDR1 is SGHRS and CDR2 YFSETQ. The CDR3 runs to 13 residues. V shed 4 bases and J 9 bases; nucleotides not matched to a gene: 9. CDR3: CASSPDRVRGQYF. The CDR3 DNA reads as TGCGCCAGCAGCCCGGACAGGGTTCGCGGGCAGTACTTC.

This chain links TRBV6-1 with TRBJ1-2; 10 positions agree with TRBD1. Germline CDR1 reads MNHNS; CDR2 reads SASEGT. This CDR3 is built from 15 residues. Trimming took 4 bases from V and 7 from J; bases not matched to a gene: 9. The CDR3 protein is CASSVGDRGVGGYTF. In nucleotides, the CDR3 is TGTGCCAGCAGTGTGGGGGACAGGGGCGTCGGTGGCTACACCTTC.

The V and J genes are TRBV9 and TRBJ2-7; D uncertain. The V and J ends lost 4 bases and 1 base respectively, with 12 bases between them. CDR1 and CDR2 (germline): SGDLS, YYNGEE. The length of the CDR3 is 14 residues. The CDR3: CASSLTLESYEQYF. The CDR3 region has the DNA TGTGCCAGCAGCCTCACCTTGGAGTCCTACGAGCAGTACTTC.

The chain combines TRBV7-2 with TRBJ2-5, with 7 bases aligning to TRBD1. The germline V gene encodes CDR1 SGHTA and CDR2 FQGNSA. The trim removed 5 bases at V and 1 base at J, leaving 7 bases unmatched. The CDR3 consists of 15 residues. Here the CDR3 reads CASSPSRGPQETQYF. Here the CDR3 DNA reads TGTGCCAGCAGCCCAAGTAGGGGGCCCCAAGAGACCCAGTACTTC.

This clone came up a few times. The chain links TRBV27 to TRBJ1-5; tentatively, D is TRBD1 (5 bases). This CDR3 has 14 residues. V dropped 4 bases and J dropped 7 bases, with 14 bases sitting between them. Germline CDR1 and CDR2: MNHEY and SMNVEV (reference sequence). The CDR3 sequence is CASSSPGRGQPQHF. For the CDR3, the DNA is TGTGCCAGCAGTTCCCCGGGACGGGGGCAGCCCCAGCATTTT.

The chain is built from TRBV30 and TRBJ2-7; D possibly corresponds to TRBD2 (6 bases). The CDR3 is made up of 17 amino acids. V was shortened by 0 bases and J by 2 bases, with 20 bases between the two germline ends. Germline assignment: CDR1 GTSNPN and CDR2 SVGIG (reference sequence). The CDR3 DNA reads TGTGCCTGGAGTGTATTGTCAATGTTGGCGGGACCCTACGAGCAGTACTTC. It codes for CAWSVLSMLAGPYEQYF.

J is TRBJ2-6 and V is TRBV19; 7 bases match TRBD2. The CDR3 is 17 residues long. J gave up 0 bases and V 7 bases, and 9 bases lay outside the gene matches. Germline V gene lookup returns CDR1 LNHDA and CDR2 SQIVND (reference sequence). CDR3 nucleotide sequence: TGTGCCAGTACCATTTCAGCGGGGAACTCTGGGGCCAACGTCCTGACTTTC. It is translated as CASTISAGNSGANVLTF. Together with reference TRBV19 and TRBJ2-6, the CDR3 gives the full variable domain: DGGITQSPKYLFRKEGQNVTLSCEQNLNHDAMYWYRQDPGQGLRLIYYSQIVNDFQKGDIAEGYSVSREKKESFPLTVTSAQKNPTAFYLCASTISAGNSGANVLTFGAGSRLTVL.

J is TRBJ2-3 and V is TRBV21-1; the DNA was not compared with TRBD2, the D call given in the table. TRBV21-1 is assigned pseudogene status. There are 20 residues in the CDR3. CDR3 in amino acids: CASSKVWQLAGPTSTDTQYF. The CDR3 DNA is TGTGCCAGCAGCAAAGTTTGGCAACTAGCGGGACCTACTAGCACAGATACGCAGTATTTT.

The rearrangement links TRBV7-8 to TRBJ2-7; no firm D call. The germline gives CDR1 SGHVS, CDR2 FQNEAQ. Trimming pared 1 base from V and 0 bases from J, leaving 16 bases between. The CDR3 is 17 amino acids. The DNA for the CDR3 is TGTGCCAGCAGCTTAGAATATGTGACTTCTAGCTCCTACGAGCAGTACTTC. Protein: CASSLEYVTSSSYEQYF.

This chain joins TRBV30 and TRBJ2-7, with D possibly matching TRBD2 (5 bases). The CDR3 length is 16 residues. CDR1 and CDR2 (germline): GTSNPN, SVGIG (reference sequence). Trimming left V 2 bases short and J 6 bases short, with 23 bases between. The CDR3 region is CAWSRGSSSARGEQYF. The CDR3 nucleotides are TGTGCCTGGAGTAGAGGGTCTAGCTCGGCCCGCGGCGAGCAGTACTTC.

There are a few counts of this clone. The junction and the germline gene differ at one end; a read error may be behind it. This chain links TRBV2 with TRBJ2-4; the D gene is possibly TRBD2 (6 bases). CDR3 length equals 14 residues. Germline assignment: CDR1 SNHLY and CDR2 FYNNEI. DNA for the CDR3: TGTGCCAGCAGTGAAGCGGTGGGGAGGAACATTCAGCACTTC. It translates to CASSEAVGRNIQHF.

On this clone itself: This is likely a read error, given that the CDR3 carries no conserved phenylalanine or tryptophan at its end. The chain couples TRBV30 to TRBJ1-1, with 7 bases fitting TRBD1. Germline V gene lookup returns CDR1 GTSNPN and CDR2 SVGIG (reference sequence). The CDR3 has 14 amino acids. The CDR3 spells CASLNRGLKTEAFL. The CDR3 nucleotides are TGTGCCTCTCTCAACAGGGGCCTGAAAACTGAAGCTTTCTTG.

This clone appeared a few times. The V call is TRBV5-6, the J call TRBJ2-7; 7 bases agree with TRBD2. V lost 5 bases and J lost 5; bases outside the gene matches: 1. This CDR3 is built from 11 residues. Germline lookup yields CDR1 SGHDT and CDR2 YYEEEE. The CDR3 region has the DNA TGTGCCAGCAGTCGGGGGGACGAGCAGTACTTC. Its protein is CASSRGDEQYF.

The rearrangement links TRBV21-1 to TRBJ1-2; the table's D call TRBD1 went unverified against the DNA. TRBV21-1 constitutes a pseudogene. This CDR3 contains 14 residues. The CDR3 region has the DNA TGTGCCAGCAACCCCTGTGGGACAAGGGGGGGCTACACCTTC. It specifies CASNPCGTRGGYTF.

This clone was picked up a small number of times. The V and J genes are TRBV30 and TRBJ2-2; a weak D match, TRBD2 (6 bases). The CDR3 has 16 amino acids. Trimming removed 3 bases from V and 1 base from J, with 15 bases in between. In germline, CDR1 is GTSNPN, CDR2 SVGIG (reference sequence). The DNA for the CDR3 is TGTGCCTGGAGCGTAGGCGGGATAATGAACACCGGGGAGCTGTTTTTT. Its protein product is CAWSVGGIMNTGELFF.

This chain connects TRBV5-4 to TRBJ2-3; tentatively, D is TRBD2 (5 bases). The CDR3 totals 14 residues. Trimming stripped 0 bases from V and 3 bases from J, with 8 bases between. Germline V gives CDR1 SGHNT, CDR2 YYREEE (reference sequence). The CDR3 nucleotides are TGTGCCAGCAGCTTGGAGGGCGGGACAGATACGCAGTATTTT. Translated: CASSLEGGTDTQYF.

This clone was recorded a few times. The J gene is TRBJ2-1, the V gene TRBV10-3, with TRBD2 as a possible D gene (6 bases). V lost 11 bases and J 5 bases, leaving 13 bases between the germline ends. Germline V gene data show CDR1 as ENHRY and CDR2 as SYGVKD. CDR3 length: 12 amino acids. CDR3: CAFAGLDNEQFF. CDR3 nucleotides: TGTGCCTTCGCGGGGCTAGACAATGAGCAGTTCTTC.

This clone was recorded a few times. The V and J genes are TRBV25-1 and TRBJ1-6; 9 nucleotides align to TRBD1. V lost 8 bases, J lost 8 bases, and 7 bases stayed unmatched. Per the germline V gene, CDR1 is MGHDK and CDR2 is SYGVNS. CDR3 length equals 14 residues. The DNA for the CDR3 is TGTGCCAGCTCCAAACAGGGGGCGGATTCACCCCTCCACTTT. Translation: CASSKQGADSPLHF.

The gene calls are TRBV15 and TRBJ2-1; the D is unclear. Trimming removed 2 bases from V and 12 bases from J, with 8 bases in between. The V gene's germline CDR1 is LNHNV and CDR2 YYDKDF (reference sequence). This CDR3 spans 11 amino acids. The CDR3 DNA reads TGTGCCACCAGCAGATCCTATATGCAGTTCTTC. This translates into CATSRSYMQFF.

This chain links TRBV5-1 with TRBJ2-3, with TRBD1 identical over 12 bases. CDR3 length: 15 residues. CDR1 is SGHRS and CDR2 is YFSETQ in the germline V gene. V gave up 3 bases and J gave up 5 bases; unmatched junction bases: 4. CDR3 region: CASSWGQGAGDTQYF. For the CDR3, the DNA is TGCGCCAGCAGCTGGGGACAGGGGGCCGGAGATACGCAGTATTTT.

This clone appeared a few times. The genes are TRBV6-1 and TRBJ2-1; 7 nucleotides match TRBD2. The CDR3 is made up of 17 amino acids. CDR1 MNHNS and CDR2 SASEGT come from the germline V gene. Germline trimming cut 4 bases from V and 0 bases from J; bases unmatched to any gene: 9. This CDR3 reads CASSASSGQSSYNEQFF. For the CDR3, the DNA is TGTGCCAGCAGTGCCTCTAGCGGCCAGAGCTCCTACAATGAGCAGTTCTTC.

This clone was found a few times. The gene calls are TRBV19 and TRBJ2-7, with TRBD1 matching 10 bases. The CDR3 spans 17 residues. V shed 3 bases and J 0 bases; nucleotides not matched to a gene: 8. Germline lookup yields CDR1 LNHDA and CDR2 SQIVND (reference sequence). The CDR3 protein is CASSILPGQGSSYEQYF. For the CDR3, the DNA is TGTGCCAGTAGTATCCTTCCGGGACAGGGGTCCTCCTACGAGCAGTACTTC.

This clone has only a few counts. The junction does not match germline at one end; this may be a read error. V gene TRBV30 combines with J gene TRBJ1-2; possible D gene TRBD1, 5 bases. Germline V gene data show CDR1 as GTSNPN and CDR2 as SVGIG (reference sequence). This CDR3 has 14 residues. CDR3 nucleotides: TGTGCCGGGAGGAGGGAGGGGATGGGCTATGGCTACACCTTC. This gives the protein CAGRREGMGYGYTF.

This chain joins TRBV6-5 and TRBJ2-3, with D possibly TRBD1 on 6 matching bases. V lost 7 bases to trimming and J lost 0 bases, with 11 bases between them. From germline, CDR1 is MNHEY and CDR2 SVGAGI. There are 14 residues in the CDR3. This CDR3 is CASNRAGSTDTQYF. CDR3 DNA sequence: TGTGCCAGCAACAGGGCCGGTAGCACAGATACGCAGTATTTT.